Presented here are 6 T cell receptor beta chains from one specimen sequenced in a study of molecular identifiers for immune sequencing clone quantification. TCRdb processed the PCR reads anew with MiXCR; each CDR3 protein has one entry. Of about 320,000 distinct CDR3 sequences listed, roughly 23% were seen once; the top ten hold approximately 0.74%. Sample: naive CD8+ T cells from blood, with Jurkat cell RNA spiked in. Specified subset: FACS-sorted CD8+CD4-CCR7+CD45RA+ naive T cells. The receptors were gathered from a human donor in good health. Some libraries in this study had Jurkat cell RNA spiked in.

The chain couples TRBV11-1 to TRBJ2-2, with TRBD1 matching 7 bases. From germline, CDR1 is SGHAT and CDR2 FQDESV (reference sequence). Trimming cost V 2 bases and J 8 bases; bases outside gene matches: 8. This CDR3 has 15 amino acids. CDR3 in amino acids: CASSLYTGEEGELFF. Here the CDR3 DNA reads TGTGCCAGCAGCTTATACACAGGGGAAGAGGGGGAGCTGTTTTTT.

This clonotype has a single count. A much larger clone sits a single nucleotide away, making a read error possible. The rearrangement joins TRBV12-3 or TRBV12-4 to TRBJ2-2; TRBD2 matches 13 bases. This CDR3 region has 19 residues. Trimming cost V 7 bases and J 6 bases; bases outside gene matches: 17. CDR3 in amino acids: CASTPPLAGGMMVAGELFF. In DNA form, the CDR3 reads TGTGCCAGCACCCCCCCACTAGCGGGAGGGATGATGGTTGCCGGGGAGCTGTTTTTT.

As regards this clonotype: Relative to the germline gene, one junction end is altered; a read error may explain this. The chain links TRBV5-6 to TRBJ1-5; no clear D gene. The CDR3 length is 12 residues. The germline gives CDR1 SGHDT, CDR2 YYEEEE. In DNA form, the CDR3 reads TGTGCCAGCAGCATAGGTAATCAGCGCCAGCATTTT. It is translated as CASSIGNQRQHF.

This clonotype appeared a few times. This sequence joins TRBV5-1 and TRBJ2-7; D is possibly TRBD1 or TRBD2 (5 bases each). This CDR3 has 14 residues. V was cut by 3 bases and J by 5 bases, with 15 bases left in between. Germline V gene data show CDR1 as SGHRS and CDR2 as YFSETQ. The CDR3: CASSSPGPFDEQYF. As DNA, the CDR3 is TGCGCCAGCAGCTCGCCGGGACCATTTGACGAGCAGTACTTC.

The rearrangement uses TRBV5-1 and TRBJ2-5, with D perhaps matching TRBD1 or TRBD2 (6 bases each). CDR1 SGHRS and CDR2 YFSETQ come from the germline V gene. This CDR3 has 13 amino acids. Between the trimmed V and J ends, which lost 5 bases and 4 bases, there was a span of 12 bases. For the CDR3, the DNA is TGCGCCAGCAGGCGAGGGGGGACAGAGACCCAGTACTTC. Protein sequence: CASRRGGTETQYF.

V usage is TRBV28 and J usage is TRBJ2-7; 9 nucleotides align to TRBD2. Looked up from germline, CDR1 is MDHEN and CDR2 is SYDVKM. The CDR3 spans 14 residues. J gave up 5 bases and V 8 bases, and 10 bases lay outside the gene matches. The CDR3 region has the DNA TGTGCCAGCTATACCTTAGCGGGAGTGGACGAGCAGTACTTC. This codes for CASYTLAGVDEQYF.